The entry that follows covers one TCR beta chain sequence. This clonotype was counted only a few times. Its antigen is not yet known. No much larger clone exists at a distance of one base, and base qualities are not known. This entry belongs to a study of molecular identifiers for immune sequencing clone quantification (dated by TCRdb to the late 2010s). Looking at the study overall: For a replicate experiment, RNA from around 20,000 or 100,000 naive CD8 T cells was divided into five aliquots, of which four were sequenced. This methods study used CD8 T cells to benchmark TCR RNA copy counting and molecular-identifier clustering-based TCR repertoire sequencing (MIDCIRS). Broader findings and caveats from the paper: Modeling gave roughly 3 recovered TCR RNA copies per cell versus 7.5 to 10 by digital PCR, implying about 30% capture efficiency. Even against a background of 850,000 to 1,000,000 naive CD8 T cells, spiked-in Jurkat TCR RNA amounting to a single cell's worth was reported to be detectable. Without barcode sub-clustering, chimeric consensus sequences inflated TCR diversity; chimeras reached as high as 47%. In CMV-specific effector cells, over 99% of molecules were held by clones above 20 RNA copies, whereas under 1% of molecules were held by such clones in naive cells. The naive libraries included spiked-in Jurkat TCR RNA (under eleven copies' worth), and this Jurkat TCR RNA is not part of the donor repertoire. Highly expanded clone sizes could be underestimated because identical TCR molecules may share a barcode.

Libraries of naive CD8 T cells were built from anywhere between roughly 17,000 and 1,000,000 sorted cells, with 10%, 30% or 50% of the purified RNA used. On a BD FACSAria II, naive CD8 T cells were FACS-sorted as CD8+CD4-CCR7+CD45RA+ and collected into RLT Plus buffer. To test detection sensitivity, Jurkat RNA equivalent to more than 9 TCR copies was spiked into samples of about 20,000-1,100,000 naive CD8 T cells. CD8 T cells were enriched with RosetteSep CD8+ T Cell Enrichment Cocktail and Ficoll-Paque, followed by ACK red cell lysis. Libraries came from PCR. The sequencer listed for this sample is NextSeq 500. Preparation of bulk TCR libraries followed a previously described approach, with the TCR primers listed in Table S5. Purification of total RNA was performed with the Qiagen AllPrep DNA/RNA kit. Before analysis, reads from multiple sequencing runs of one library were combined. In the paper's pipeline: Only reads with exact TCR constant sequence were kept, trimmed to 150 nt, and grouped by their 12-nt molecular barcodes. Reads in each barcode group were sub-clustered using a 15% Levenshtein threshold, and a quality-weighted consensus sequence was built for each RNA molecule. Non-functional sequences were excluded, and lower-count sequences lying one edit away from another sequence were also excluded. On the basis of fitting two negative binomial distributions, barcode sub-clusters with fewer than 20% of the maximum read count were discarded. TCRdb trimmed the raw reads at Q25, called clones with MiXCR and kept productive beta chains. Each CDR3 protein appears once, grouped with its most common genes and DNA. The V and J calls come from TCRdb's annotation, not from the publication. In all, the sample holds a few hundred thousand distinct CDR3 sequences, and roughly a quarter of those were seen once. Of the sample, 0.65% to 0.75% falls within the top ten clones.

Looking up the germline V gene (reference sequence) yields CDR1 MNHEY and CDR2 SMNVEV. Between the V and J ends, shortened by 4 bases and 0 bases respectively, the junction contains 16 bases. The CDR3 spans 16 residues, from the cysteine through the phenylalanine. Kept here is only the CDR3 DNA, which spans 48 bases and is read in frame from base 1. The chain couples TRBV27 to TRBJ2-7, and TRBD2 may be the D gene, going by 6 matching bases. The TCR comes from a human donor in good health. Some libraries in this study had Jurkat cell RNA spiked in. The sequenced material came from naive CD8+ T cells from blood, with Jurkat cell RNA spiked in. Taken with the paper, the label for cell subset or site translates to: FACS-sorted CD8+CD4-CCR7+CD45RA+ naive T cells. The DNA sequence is TGTGCCAGCAGTTCAGAGGCCCTAGCGTCCTCCTACGAGCAGTACTTC. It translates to CASSSEALASSYEQYF.